The source of this T cell receptor beta chain is a study of regulatory T cells in long-lasting Graves disease (dated by TCRdb to about 2021). With respect to the entire study: Newly diagnosed Graves' disease patients had taken antithyroid drugs for less than 3 months. This study used TCR sequencing and RNA sequencing of peripheral blood to compare persistent Graves' disease patients against newly diagnosed Graves' disease patients. The study was registered as a clinical trial and conducted in China. A total of approximately 35 samples were covered by TCR sequencing, comprising about 13 persistent and 20 or so newly diagnosed Graves' disease patients. What the research found in general, with its limitations: The authors noted that the small sample size was a limitation that may lower accuracy. A larger number of public clonotypes was shared among persistent patients (approximately 2,500) than among newly diagnosed patients (about 990). Sequencing and analysis were restricted to the TCR beta chain. Compared with newly diagnosed patients, patients with persistent Graves' disease had lower TCR Shannon entropy and fewer highly expanded clones, which suggests clonal expansion. Preferential use of TRBV28, TRBJ1-2 and TRBJ2-5 was observed in persistent disease, whereas TRBV20-1 and TRBJ2-1 were favored in newly diagnosed disease. Only peripheral blood was studied, because thyroid tissue, the primary lesion, was inaccessible.

Library generation was performed with multiplex PCR. The data were produced on an Illumina HiSeq 4000. To build TCR beta libraries, CDR3 regions were amplified by Arm-PCR using iRepertoire HTBI primers. Before sequencing, the PCR products underwent gel purification. From the authors' description of their analysis: Gene usage analysis of CDR3 amino acid clonotypes relied on the 60 to 65 TRBV and around 14 TRBJ segments identified across samples. COPE and FqMerger were used to merge filtered high-quality paired reads into contigs. BLAST was used to align contigs to IMGT TRBV, TRBD and TRBJ reference genes, and CDR3 was defined according to IMGT. Highly expanded clones were defined as clonotypes with a frequency above 0.1%. Shannon entropy was used to measure repertoire diversity, and the Gini coefficient was used to measure V-J evenness. A clonotype found in more than one individual was treated as public. TCRdb reprocessed the public reads (quality trimming at Q25 with fastp, clone calling with MiXCR) and kept in-frame beta chains. Entries that share a CDR3 protein sequence are merged under the most common genes and DNA. These V and J calls are TCRdb output, not the study's own analysis. The sample data list about 450,000 distinct CDR3 sequences, and 11% to 15% of these were observed just once. Jointly, the top ten make up approximately 15% of the sample.

A remark on this clonotype: It lacks a known antigen. Per-nucleotide qualities are absent, and no much larger clonotype sits a single base away.

From V the trimming removes 6 bases and from J it removes 4 bases, while the gene matches leave 9 bases of the junction unaccounted for. The CDR3, cysteine through phenylalanine, is 16 amino acids long. CDR3 DNA only is kept here, 48 bases in frame from base 1. As encoded in the germline V gene, CDR1 is MDHEN while CDR2 is SYDVKM. In light of the paper, this sample's time point label describes: newly diagnosed GD, antithyroid drugs for less than 3 months. For both TCR sequencing and RNA sequencing, RNA was extracted from PBMCs using TRIzol. The diagnosis of Graves' disease followed American Thyroid Association guidelines. Recruitment of patients was carried out at an endocrinology department in Xi'an, China. From each patient, around 9 milliliters of peripheral blood was collected into an EDTA anticoagulant tube. Ficoll Paque Plus density gradient separation was used to isolate PBMCs, and no further T cell sorting was done. An Agilent 2100 Bioanalyzer and agarose gel were used to check RNA quality, while a NanoDrop 2000 measured RNA concentration.

These same data were also listed under a study on T cells in Graves' hyperthyroidism and ophthalmopathy. As that second study puts it: Stable Graves' hyperthyroidism was defined as no progression to ophthalmopathy during 18 months of follow-up. The hyperthyroidism patients were between 18 and 65 years old and newly diagnosed, with a disease duration of less than 2 months. Any patient with an uncontrolled infection, another autoimmune disease, pregnancy or lactation was excluded. Clinical symptoms, serum thyroxine and TRAb, thyroid ultrasound, and orbital computed tomography formed the basis for the diagnoses. The TCR CDR3 was subjected to a first round of RT-PCR using the HTBI primer set and the Qiagen OneStep RT-PCR kit. Blood samples also contained most of the expanded thyroid clonotypes (frequency above 0.001), which suggests that blood repertoires may reflect thyroid immune responses. A 13 V-J signature model separated ophthalmopathy from stable hyperthyroidism, with 87.88% sensitivity and roughly 81% specificity in cross-validation and 80%/75% in testing. In validation, the model predicted progression to ophthalmopathy a median of 6.5 months before onset, with roughly 68% sensitivity and almost 75% specificity. To identify TCR V-J signatures that set the groups apart, the researchers used a discovery cohort of 95 to 100 patients, made up of 40 to 45 with Graves' ophthalmopathy and 57 with stable Graves' hyperthyroidism. Prospective prediction of ophthalmopathy was tested in an independent validation cohort consisting of some 19 hyperthyroidism patients and over 15 patients who later progressed to ophthalmopathy. The roughly 100 discovery patients were divided at random into training and test sets in a 7:3 ratio. In several Graves' hyperthyroidism patients, the study also compared T-cell repertoires from thyroid tissue with T-cell repertoires from blood. Once sampling was done, hyperthyroidism patients were given methimazole at a starting dose of 30 mg daily, whereas ophthalmopathy patients were given high-dose intravenous methylprednisolone. A second multiplex PCR round built the libraries, followed by size selection and purification. Libraries were sequenced paired-end with 100 bp reads on an Illumina HiSeq2000. SOAPnuke was used to process the raw data, with reads discarded if the reads contained adapters or uncalled bases, had a mean Phred below 15, or lacked an exact constant-primer or identifier match. COPE v1.2.5 was used to merge high-quality paired reads, and clonotypes were defined as unique nucleotide sequences. Clonotypes were aligned to IMGT TRBV, TRBD and TRBJ reference segments using MiTCR v1.1. Only V-J combinations with frequency above 0.0001, covering 99% to 99.2% of repertoires, were analysed. A TCS score was defined as the ratio between F50 (clonal expansion) and ExV (chaos), using BLOSUM62-based TCRdist between CDR3 peptides within each V-J. Welch's t-statistics and random forest reduced around 520 V-J features to roughly 13, which were used in a naive Bayes classifier (R e1071). Sample size was not statistically predetermined, and investigators were not blinded to group allocation. The paper reports TCR Vbeta CDR3 sequencing of fewer than 150 peripheral blood samples: around 45 ophthalmopathy, roughly 74 hyperthyroidism and approximately 17 progressor patients.

This clonotype was obtained from a woman aged 50 to 60 with Graves disease. Donor details come from another sample of the same person, matched by shared clones. This sample comprised peripheral blood mononuclear cells (PBMCs), obtained at new diagnosis, from a patient treated with antithyroid drugs. The chain was built from TRBV28 and TRBJ1-6, with 7 central nucleotides matching TRBD1. The CDR3 is CASSTDRVGYNSPLHF. The nucleotide sequence reads TGTGCCAGCAGCACCGACAGGGTGGGGTATAATTCACCCCTCCACTTT. The CDR3 plus the reference TRBV28 and TRBJ1-6 genes for the other parts give the full variable domain: DVKVTQSSRYLVKRTGEKVFLECVQDMDHENMFWYRQDPGLGLRLIYFSYDVKMKEKGDIPEGYSVSREKKERFSLILESASTNQTSMYLCASSTDRVGYNSPLHFGNGTRLTVT.